What follows are 2 T cell receptor beta chains derived from one specimen sequenced in a study of regulatory T cells in long-lasting Graves disease. Time point denoted: newly diagnosed GD, antithyroid drugs for less than 3 months. The TCR library was made from RNA that had been extracted from PBMCs in TRIzol. iRepertoire HTBI primers and Arm-PCR of CDR3 regions built TCR beta libraries. Using its own MiXCR run on the multiplex PCR reads, TCRdb lists one record per CDR3 protein. The sample lists hundreds of thousands of distinct CDR3 sequences, about 15% occurring once. The sample also formed part of further work on T cells in Graves' hyperthyroidism and ophthalmopathy.

Here the sequenced sample was peripheral blood mononuclear cells (PBMCs), taken at new diagnosis, from a patient treated with antithyroid drugs. These receptors were obtained from a woman aged 25 to 45 with Graves disease.

In the case of this clonotype: It may be a read error: a sequence one base away is much more abundant. The genes are TRBV19 and TRBJ1-1; 7 bases line up with TRBD1. Trimming cost V 9 bases and J 1 base; bases outside gene matches: 5. This CDR3 comprises 13 residues. Germline CDR1 LNHDA, CDR2 SQIVND (reference sequence). CDR3 sequence: CASKTGANTEAFF. The DNA for the CDR3 is TGTGCCAGCAAAACAGGGGCGAACACTGAAGCTTTCTTT.

This clonotype was picked up a small number of times. The rearrangement uses TRBV6-2 or TRBV6-3 and TRBJ1-1, with 10 positions matching TRBD1. The CDR3 is 14 residues long. Germline CDR1 MNHEY, CDR2 SVGEGT. V trimming: 8 bases; J trimming: 5 bases; junction bases outside the gene matches: 8. The CDR3 DNA follows: TGTGCCAGCCGAGGGTGGGGACAGGGGACTGAAGCTTTCTTT. This sequence encodes CASRGWGQGTEAFF.